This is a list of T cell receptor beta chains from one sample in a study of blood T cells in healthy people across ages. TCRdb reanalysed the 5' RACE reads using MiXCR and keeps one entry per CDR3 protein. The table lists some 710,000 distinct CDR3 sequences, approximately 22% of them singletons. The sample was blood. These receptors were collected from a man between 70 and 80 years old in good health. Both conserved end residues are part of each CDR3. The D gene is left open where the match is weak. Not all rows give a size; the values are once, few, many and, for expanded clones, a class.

cdr3_nt: TGTGCCAGCAGCTTGATAGGGAAAGTTGTAAACACCATATATTTT
cdr3_aa: CASSLIGKVVNTIYF
clone_size: NA
d_call: NA
j_call: TRBJ1-3
v_call: TRBV7-2
cdr3_length: 15

cdr3_nt: TGTGCCAGCAGCCAAGGAAATTTCAGGGCTAGCTACAATGAGCAGTTCTTC
cdr3_aa: CASSQGNFRASYNEQFF
clone_size: NA
d_call: NA
j_call: TRBJ2-1
v_call: TRBV14
cdr3_length: 17

cdr3_nt: TGCGCCAGCCGACCGGGACTACCTAATGAAAAACTGTTTTTT
cdr3_aa: CASRPGLPNEKLFF
clone_size: few
d_call: NA
j_call: TRBJ1-4
v_call: TRBV5-1
cdr3_length: 14

cdr3_nt: TGCAGTGGACAGGGGCGCATCATCTCCTACAATGAGCAGTTCTTC
cdr3_aa: CSGQGRIISYNEQFF
clone_size: once
d_call: TRBD1
j_call: TRBJ2-1
v_call: TRBV20-1
cdr3_length: 15

cdr3_nt: TGTGCCAGCTCACCGGCTTCTAATCTCGAGCAGTACTTC
cdr3_aa: CASSPASNLEQYF
clone_size: NA
d_call: NA
j_call: TRBJ2-7
v_call: TRBV18
cdr3_length: 13

cdr3_nt: TGCAGTCCAAGATGGAATCAGCCCCAGCATTTT
cdr3_aa: CSPRWNQPQHF
clone_size: few
d_call: NA
j_call: TRBJ1-5
v_call: TRBV20-1
cdr3_length: 11

cdr3_nt: TGCGCCAGCAGCACCTCAGGTAACTCCTACGAGCAGTACTTC
cdr3_aa: CASSTSGNSYEQYF
clone_size: few
d_call: NA
j_call: TRBJ2-7
v_call: TRBV5-1
cdr3_length: 14

cdr3_nt: TGTGCCAGCAGTTTGTTTATTCCGGCAGGCACTGAAGCTTTCTTT
cdr3_aa: CASSLFIPAGTEAFF
clone_size: NA
d_call: NA
j_call: TRBJ1-1
v_call: TRBV27
cdr3_length: 15

cdr3_nt: TGTGCCAGCAGCGTAGCTTCAGAGGCTAGCGGGAGTTTTATTAACAATGAGCAGTTCTTC
cdr3_aa: CASSVASEASGSFINNEQFF
clone_size: few
d_call: TRBD2
j_call: TRBJ2-1
v_call: TRBV9
cdr3_length: 20

cdr3_nt: TGTGCCAGCAGTTATAAATGGAGGGGTCAGGGGAGCGCAGATACGCAGTATTTT
cdr3_aa: CASSYKWRGQGSADTQYF
clone_size: NA
d_call: NA
j_call: TRBJ2-3
v_call: TRBV6-5
cdr3_length: 18

cdr3_nt: TGCAGTGCTACTACGACCCAAACCAGTACGCAGTATTTT
cdr3_aa: CSATTTQTSTQYF
clone_size: few
d_call: NA
j_call: TRBJ2-3
v_call: TRBV20-1
cdr3_length: 13

cdr3_nt: TGCGCCAGCAGCCAAGATCGACAGTATGGCTACACCTTC
cdr3_aa: CASSQDRQYGYTF
clone_size: many
d_call: NA
j_call: TRBJ1-2
v_call: TRBV4-1
cdr3_length: 13

cdr3_nt: TGCGCCAGCAGCTTCTTAGCGGCCCTTTCCGGCGACGAGCAGTACTTC
cdr3_aa: CASSFLAALSGDEQYF
clone_size: NA
d_call: NA
j_call: TRBJ2-7
v_call: TRBV5-1
cdr3_length: 16

cdr3_nt: TGTGCCAGCAGGGACAATCTACAGCCCCAGCATTTT
cdr3_aa: CASRDNLQPQHF
clone_size: many
d_call: NA
j_call: TRBJ1-5
v_call: TRBV28
cdr3_length: 12

cdr3_nt: TGTGCCAGCAGAGGGGAGGTGACCTTTAATTCACCCCTCCACTTT
cdr3_aa: CASRGEVTFNSPLHF
clone_size: NA
d_call: NA
j_call: TRBJ1-6
v_call: TRBV2
cdr3_length: 15

cdr3_nt: TGCGCCAGCAGCCCCCCTCTAGCGGGCCCGAGTGTGCAGTACTTC
cdr3_aa: CASSPPLAGPSVQYF
clone_size: NA
d_call: TRBD2
j_call: TRBJ2-7
v_call: TRBV5-1
cdr3_length: 15

cdr3_nt: TGCAGCGTTCGGGGACAGGCTAATGAAAAACTGTTTTTT
cdr3_aa: CSVRGQANEKLFF
clone_size: few
d_call: TRBD1
j_call: TRBJ1-4
v_call: TRBV29-1
cdr3_length: 13

cdr3_nt: TGTGCCAGCAGTTTAGGGCTGGTCTCTGGAAACACCATATATTTT
cdr3_aa: CASSLGLVSGNTIYF
clone_size: NA
d_call: NA
j_call: TRBJ1-3
v_call: TRBV28
cdr3_length: 15

cdr3_nt: TGTGCCAGCAGCAGCCCTGTCGCAACGCAGTATTTT
cdr3_aa: CASSSPVATQYF
clone_size: few
d_call: NA
j_call: TRBJ2-3
v_call: TRBV6-5
cdr3_length: 12

cdr3_nt: TGTGCCAGCACCCCGGCAGGCCTGGATTATGGCTACATCTTC
cdr3_aa: CASTPAGLDYGYIF
clone_size: NA
d_call: NA
j_call: TRBJ1-2
v_call: TRBV6-2/TRBV6-3
cdr3_length: 14

cdr3_nt: TGCAGTGCTAGAGATGGAAGCTACTATGGCTACACCTTC
cdr3_aa: CSARDGSYYGYTF
clone_size: NA
d_call: NA
j_call: TRBJ1-2
v_call: TRBV20-1
cdr3_length: 13

cdr3_nt: TGTGCCAGCAGTCTATGGACTAGCGGGGGCGAGCAGTTCTTC
cdr3_aa: CASSLWTSGGEQFF
clone_size: NA
d_call: TRBD2
j_call: TRBJ2-1
v_call: TRBV2
cdr3_length: 14

cdr3_nt: TGCGCCAGCAGCCAAGAATTAAGTCCGGGGCCCCGGGACACTGAAGCTTTCTTT
cdr3_aa: CASSQELSPGPRDTEAFF
clone_size: NA
d_call: NA
j_call: TRBJ1-1
v_call: TRBV4-1
cdr3_length: 18

cdr3_nt: TGCAGTGCTAGAGGGGACAGGGATTTTTATGGCTACACCTTC
cdr3_aa: CSARGDRDFYGYTF
clone_size: NA
d_call: TRBD1
j_call: TRBJ1-2
v_call: TRBV20-1
cdr3_length: 14

cdr3_nt: TGTGCCAGCAGTCCCAGGTGGGGGGCACTAAAAACTAGCACAGATACGCAGTATTTT
cdr3_aa: CASSPRWGALKTSTDTQYF
clone_size: many
d_call: NA
j_call: TRBJ2-3
v_call: TRBV12-3/TRBV12-4
cdr3_length: 19

cdr3_nt: TGCAGTGCCATAGCGGGGTCCTCCGAGCAGTACTTC
cdr3_aa: CSAIAGSSEQYF
clone_size: NA
d_call: TRBD2
j_call: TRBJ2-7
v_call: TRBV20-1
cdr3_length: 12

cdr3_nt: TGTGCCAGCAGCTTGTGGATACAAGAGACCCAGTACTTC
cdr3_aa: CASSLWIQETQYF
clone_size: few
d_call: NA
j_call: TRBJ2-5
v_call: TRBV5-6
cdr3_length: 13

cdr3_nt: TGTGCCAGCAGTGAACGCCCCCAGGGGCTAAATTCACCCCTCCACTTT
cdr3_aa: CASSERPQGLNSPLHF
clone_size: NA
d_call: NA
j_call: TRBJ1-6
v_call: TRBV6-1
cdr3_length: 16

cdr3_nt: TGTGCCAGCAGCCAAGAATGGCGCGGGGGCGGACTTCGAGGGGAGCAGTTCTTC
cdr3_aa: CASSQEWRGGGLRGEQFF
clone_size: NA
d_call: NA
j_call: TRBJ2-1
v_call: TRBV3-1
cdr3_length: 18

cdr3_nt: TGTGCCAGCAGCCACAGGGCGGGGGTCACTAATCAGCCCCAGCATTTT
cdr3_aa: CASSHRAGVTNQPQHF
clone_size: NA
d_call: NA
j_call: TRBJ1-5
v_call: TRBV7-2
cdr3_length: 16

cdr3_nt: TGTGCCAGCAGTCCACAGGGAAATGAAAAACTGTTTTTT
cdr3_aa: CASSPQGNEKLFF
clone_size: many
d_call: NA
j_call: TRBJ1-4
v_call: TRBV18
cdr3_length: 13

cdr3_nt: TGTGCCAGTAGTATAGCACAGAACTTTAACTATGGCTACACCTTC
cdr3_aa: CASSIAQNFNYGYTF
clone_size: many
d_call: NA
j_call: TRBJ1-2
v_call: TRBV19
cdr3_length: 15

cdr3_nt: TGTGCCAGCAGCCAACAGCCCGGGGAAAAACTGTTTTTT
cdr3_aa: CASSQQPGEKLFF
clone_size: NA
d_call: NA
j_call: TRBJ1-4
v_call: TRBV14
cdr3_length: 13

cdr3_nt: TGTGCCAGCAGCCGAGGGGGGGTACTCTACAATGAGCAGTTCTTC
cdr3_aa: CASSRGGVLYNEQFF
clone_size: few
d_call: NA
j_call: TRBJ2-1
v_call: TRBV3-1
cdr3_length: 15

cdr3_nt: TGCAGTGCGCGACAGGGGGCTGTGAACACTGAAGCTTTCTTT
cdr3_aa: CSARQGAVNTEAFF
clone_size: few
d_call: TRBD1
j_call: TRBJ1-1
v_call: TRBV20-1
cdr3_length: 14

cdr3_nt: TGTGCCAGCAGCTTCCTTTCGTGGGAAAGCTCCTACGAGCAGTACTTC
cdr3_aa: CASSFLSWESSYEQYF
clone_size: NA
d_call: NA
j_call: TRBJ2-7
v_call: TRBV5-6
cdr3_length: 16

cdr3_nt: TGTGCCAGCAGCCAAGACGACAGGATGATATATGGCTACACCTTC
cdr3_aa: CASSQDDRMIYGYTF
clone_size: NA
d_call: NA
j_call: TRBJ1-2
v_call: TRBV14
cdr3_length: 15

cdr3_nt: TGTGCCAGCATTGGGACGTATGAGCAGTTCTTC
cdr3_aa: CASIGTYEQFF
clone_size: many
d_call: NA
j_call: TRBJ2-1
v_call: TRBV2
cdr3_length: 11

cdr3_nt: TGTGCCAGTAGTATAGTTCGGGAACTACTAGCCAAAAACATTCAGTACTTC
cdr3_aa: CASSIVRELLAKNIQYF
clone_size: few
d_call: NA
j_call: TRBJ2-4
v_call: TRBV19
cdr3_length: 17

cdr3_nt: TGTGCTAGTGGTGAGGGACAGGGAAGCGAGTTCGGCTACACCTTC
cdr3_aa: CASGEGQGSEFGYTF
clone_size: NA
d_call: TRBD1
j_call: TRBJ1-2
v_call: TRBV12-5
cdr3_length: 15

cdr3_nt: TGTGCCAGCAGTTTGGGTTCTTGGGGAGGCAATCAGCCCCAGCATTTT
cdr3_aa: CASSLGSWGGNQPQHF
clone_size: NA
d_call: NA
j_call: TRBJ1-5
v_call: TRBV27
cdr3_length: 16

cdr3_nt: TGCGCCAGCAGCCAAGGGGGCCAGGACCCAAACTATGGCTACACCTTC
cdr3_aa: CASSQGGQDPNYGYTF
clone_size: NA
d_call: NA
j_call: TRBJ1-2
v_call: TRBV4-3
cdr3_length: 16

cdr3_nt: TGTGCCAGCAGGCAACCGGGACTCCTCACAGATACGCAGTATTTT
cdr3_aa: CASRQPGLLTDTQYF
clone_size: NA
d_call: NA
j_call: TRBJ2-3
v_call: TRBV7-2
cdr3_length: 15